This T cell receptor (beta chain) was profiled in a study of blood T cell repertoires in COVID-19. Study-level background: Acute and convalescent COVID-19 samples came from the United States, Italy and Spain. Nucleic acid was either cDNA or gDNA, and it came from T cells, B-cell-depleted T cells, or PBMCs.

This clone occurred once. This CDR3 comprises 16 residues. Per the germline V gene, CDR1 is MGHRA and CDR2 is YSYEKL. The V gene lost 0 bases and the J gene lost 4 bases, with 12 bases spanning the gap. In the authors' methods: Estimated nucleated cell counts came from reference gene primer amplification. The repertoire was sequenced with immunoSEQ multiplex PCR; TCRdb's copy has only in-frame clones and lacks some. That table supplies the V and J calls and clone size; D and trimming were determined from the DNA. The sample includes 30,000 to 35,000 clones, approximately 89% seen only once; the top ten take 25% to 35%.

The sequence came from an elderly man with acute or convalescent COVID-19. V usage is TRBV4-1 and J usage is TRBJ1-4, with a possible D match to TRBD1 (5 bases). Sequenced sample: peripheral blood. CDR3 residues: CASSQEVTANNEKLFF. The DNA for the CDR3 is TGCGCCAGCAGCCAAGAGGTGACAGCTAATAATGAAAAACTGTTTTTT.